This TCR beta chain stems from a study of Ad26.COV2.S vaccination and SARS-CoV-2 variants. This clone occurred many times. Antigen specificity is unknown. The data were produced by immunoSEQ multiplex PCR, yet TCRdb's version contains in-frame clones alone and is incomplete. Among over 130,000 clones listed, 86% were seen once. Trimming at V came to 7 bases and at J to 4 bases, leaving 6 bases not matched to a gene. The CDR3 runs to 14 residues. Germline V gives CDR1 SGHVS, CDR2 FNYEAQ. Study conclusions and caveats: Researchers reported similar non-spike TCR breadth in vaccine and placebo recipients. Individuals receiving vaccine had higher spike-specific TCR breadth than placebo recipients did.

This sample comprised peripheral blood, obtained after recovery from COVID-19. This clonotype was obtained from a human donor who had recovered from COVID-19. This chain connects TRBV7-6 to TRBJ2-2; 7 positions match TRBD2. CDR3: CASTLRTSTGELFF. The CDR3 DNA is TGTGCCAGCACCCTGAGGACTAGCACCGGGGAGCTGTTTTTT. Drawing the rest from reference TRBV7-6 and TRBJ2-2, the complete variable domain is GAGVSQSPRYKVTKRGQDVALRCDPISGHVSLYWYRQALGQGPEFLTYFNYEAQQDKSGLPNDRFSAERPEGSISTLTIQRTEQRDSAMYRCASTLRTSTGELFFGEGSRLTVL.